Below are 32 T cell receptor beta chains sequenced from a single sample in a study of shared clonotypes between healthy human individuals. Clones were sequenced by immunoSEQ multiplex PCR, and TCRdb holds only the in-frame ones, with some missing. The sample has hundreds of thousands of clones, around four fifths seen once; the top ten hold roughly 2%. Sequenced input: memory CD4+ T cells sorted from blood. Subset noted: CD45RA-negative fraction. The source is a woman in her 30s in good health.

Here the CDR3 DNA reads TGTGCCAGCAGTTTCCCGACAAGCTATGGCTACACCTTC. Encoded protein: CASSFPTSYGYTF. The chain employs TRBV28 and TRBJ1-2; D is unresolved. Germline V CDR1 and CDR2: MDHEN, SYDVKM. V was shortened by 3 bases and J by 4 bases, with 9 bases between the two germline ends. This CDR3 region has 13 residues.

The chain combines TRBV7-9 with TRBJ2-5, with D tentatively TRBD1 (6 bases). This CDR3 has 14 residues. Germline values: CDR1 SEHNR, CDR2 FQNEAQ (reference sequence). Trimming cost V 1 base and J 3 bases, with 9 bases left between them. The CDR3 sequence is CASSLVAGEETQYF. DNA of the CDR3: TGTGCCAGCAGCTTAGTTGCAGGGGAAGAGACCCAGTACTTC.

V and J are TRBV28 and TRBJ1-3; D not certain. Germline loops: CDR1 MDHEN, CDR2 SYDVKM. This CDR3 region has 14 residues. With 2 bases removed from V and 7 bases from J, the gap between germline ends came to 12 bases. CDR3: CASSLESGGNTIYF. In DNA, the CDR3 is TGTGCCAGCAGTTTAGAGTCGGGCGGGAACACCATATATTTT. Looking up the rest from reference TRBV28 and TRBJ1-3 gives the full variable domain: DVKVTQSSRYLVKRTGEKVFLECVQDMDHENMFWYRQDPGLGLRLIYFSYDVKMKEKGDIPEGYSVSREKKERFSLILESASTNQTSMYLCASSLESGGNTIYFGEGSWLTVV.

This sequence joins TRBV18 and TRBJ2-3; either TRBD1 or TRBD2 may supply D (5 bases each). Between the trimmed V and J ends, which lost 6 bases and 5 bases, there was a span of 15 bases. CDR3 size: 14 residues. Germline V CDR1 and CDR2: KGHSH, LQKENI. The DNA for the CDR3 is TGTGCCAGCTCCGGGATAGGGGAAGGAGATACGCAGTATTTT. This gives the protein CASSGIGEGDTQYF.

This chain links TRBV29-1 with TRBJ1-4, with D possibly being TRBD1 (5 bases). The CDR3 spans 12 residues. CDR1 is SQVTM and CDR2 is ANQGSEA in the germline V gene. V gave up 1 base and J gave up 8 bases, with 8 bases separating them. The CDR3 DNA follows: TGCAGCGTTGAAGGGGACTCCGAAAAACTGTTTTTT. This encodes CSVEGDSEKLFF.

The chain combines TRBV5-1 with TRBJ2-3; TRBD2 agrees at 12 bases. Losses at the gene ends were 1 base for V and 2 bases for J; bases not matched to a gene: 5. Germline V gene data show CDR1 as SGHRS and CDR2 as YFSETQ. CDR3 size: 17 residues. For the CDR3, the DNA is TGCGCCAGCAGCTTGCGGGGGACTAGCGGGCTCACAGATACGCAGTATTTT. Protein: CASSLRGTSGLTDTQYF. The entire variable domain, with the rest obtained from reference TRBV5-1 and TRBJ2-3, is as follows: KAGVTQTPRYLIKTRGQQVTLSCSPISGHRSVSWYQQTPGQGLQFLFEYFSETQRNKGNFPGRFSGRQFSNSRSEMNVSTLELGDSALYLCASSLRGTSGLTDTQYFGPGTRLTVL.

This chain uses TRBV5-1 with TRBJ2-1; 10 nucleotides align to TRBD2. V dropped 6 bases and J dropped 3; count of bases not matched to a gene: 6. The CDR3 runs to 15 residues. Germline V gives CDR1 SGHRS, CDR2 YFSETQ. The CDR3 loop is CASTYSSGGYNEQFF. The CDR3 nucleotides are TGCGCCAGCACCTACTCTAGCGGGGGCTACAATGAGCAGTTCTTC.

Remarks on this clone: A much larger clone is a single base away; this may be a read error. The gene calls are TRBV5-1 and TRBJ2-3; D is uncertain. There are 12 residues in the CDR3. Trimming left V 1 base short and J 4 bases short, with 4 bases between. Germline values: CDR1 SGHRS, CDR2 YFSETQ. For the CDR3, the DNA is TGCGCCAGCAGCTTGTGGGCAGATACGCAGTATTTT. Protein product: CASSLWADTQYF.

The chain combines TRBV2 with TRBJ2-1; 9 bases match TRBD1. This CDR3 comprises 15 residues. V was pared by 8 bases and J by 3 bases, with 8 bases of the junction left unmatched. Germline lookup yields CDR1 SNHLY and CDR2 FYNNEI. CDR3 DNA: TGTGCCAGCCTCAACAGGGGGCATTTCTACAATGAGCAGTTCTTC. Protein product: CASLNRGHFYNEQFF. The full variable domain, its missing parts supplied by reference TRBV2 and TRBJ2-1, is EPEVTQTPSHQVTQMGQEVILRCVPISNHLYFYWYRQILGQKVEFLVSFYNNEISEKSEIFDDQFSVERPDGSNFTLKIRSTKLEDSAMYFCASLNRGHFYNEQFFGPGTRLTVL.

The chain carries TRBV15 and TRBJ2-7; D may be TRBD2 (5 bases). Germline V CDR1 and CDR2: LNHNV, YYDKDF (reference sequence). Trimming removed 5 bases at V and 5 bases at J, with 13 bases between. The CDR3 spans 13 residues. DNA for the CDR3: TGTGCCACCAGCTCCCGATCCGGGGACGAGCAGTACTTC. Amino acid sequence: CATSSRSGDEQYF. The entire variable domain, with the rest obtained from reference TRBV15 and TRBJ2-7, is as follows: DAMVIQNPRYQVTQFGKPVTLSCSQTLNHNVMYWYQQKSSQAPKLLFHYYDKDFNNEADTPDNFQSRRPNTSFCFLDIRSPGLGDTAMYLCATSSRSGDEQYFGPGTRLTVT.

The chain links TRBV6-5 to TRBJ1-1; D unresolved. CDR1 is MNHEY, CDR2 SVGAGI, per germline. V shed 6 bases and J shed 11 bases, with 19 bases lying between them. This CDR3 is built from 13 residues. CDR3: CASRNGDLGRAFF. In DNA, the CDR3 is TGTGCCAGCAGGAATGGGGATCTGGGCAGGGCTTTCTTT.

The J gene is TRBJ1-4, the V gene TRBV7-9, with 9 bases fitting TRBD1. The CDR3 covers 14 residues. Per the germline V gene, CDR1 is SEHNR and CDR2 is FQNEAQ (reference sequence). The ends lost 5 bases at V and 5 bases at J; junction bases unmatched: 3. Here the CDR3 reads CASSHGQGNEKLFF. CDR3 in DNA: TGTGCCAGCAGCCATGGACAGGGGAATGAAAAACTGTTTTTT.

This clone showed up just once. This chain connects TRBV28 to TRBJ1-1, with 9 positions matching TRBD1. Germline assignment: CDR1 MDHEN and CDR2 SYDVKM. V shed 5 bases, J shed 10 bases, and the junction held 11 bases outside the gene matches. The CDR3 consists of 14 residues. The CDR3 nucleotides read TGTGCCAGCAGTCTACCCGACAGGGGGAGTTTAGCTTTCTTT. It translates to CASSLPDRGSLAFF.

This rearrangement joins TRBV4-1 to TRBJ2-5; the D is unclear. V was cut by 3 bases and J by 1 base, with 12 bases left in between. Looked up from germline, CDR1 is MGHRA and CDR2 is YSYEKL. CDR3 size: 15 residues. The CDR3 is CASSHLTRSQETQYF. CDR3 sequence (DNA): TGCGCCAGCAGCCATCTTACACGGAGCCAAGAGACCCAGTACTTC.

The chain employs TRBV5-1 and TRBJ2-1; tentatively, D is TRBD1 or TRBD2 (5 bases each). CDR3 length: 16 residues. The V and J ends lost 0 bases and 4 bases respectively, with 14 bases between them. Germline V gene lookup returns CDR1 SGHRS and CDR2 YFSETQ. The CDR3 region has the DNA TGCGCCAGCAGCTTGGCTGGTGGGGACCCTTACAATGAGCAGTTCTTC. Its protein is CASSLAGGDPYNEQFF.

The chain has TRBV19 and TRBJ2-5, with D possibly being TRBD1 or TRBD2 (5 bases each). The V and J ends lost 2 bases and 2 bases respectively, with 9 bases between them. Germline CDR1 is LNHDA and CDR2 is SQIVND (reference sequence). The CDR3 contains 14 residues. CDR3 amino acids: CASSIQGPQETQYF. Written as DNA, the CDR3 is TGTGCCAGTAGTATACAGGGACCTCAAGAGACCCAGTACTTC. Full variable domain (missing parts from reference TRBV19 and TRBJ2-5): DGGITQSPKYLFRKEGQNVTLSCEQNLNHDAMYWYRQDPGQGLRLIYYSQIVNDFQKGDIAEGYSVSREKKESFPLTVTSAQKNPTAFYLCASSIQGPQETQYFGPGTRLLVL.

This sequence joins TRBV6-7 and TRBJ2-2, with D tentatively TRBD1 (6 bases). TRBV6-7 is filed as an ORF, its function uncertain. Trimming stripped 6 bases from V and 1 base from J, with 12 bases between. This CDR3 is built from 15 residues. This CDR3 is CASRTGQLNTGELFF. The DNA of the CDR3 is TGTGCCAGCAGGACAGGACAGCTGAACACCGGGGAGCTGTTTTTT.

The chain combines TRBV29-1 with TRBJ2-1; D gene ambiguous. Trimming took off 3 bases at V and 0 bases at J, with 9 bases between the two ends. The germline CDR1 and CDR2 sequences are SQVTM and ANQGSEA. This CDR3 comprises 14 residues. CDR3 sequence reads: CSVDRHLSYNEQFF. For the CDR3, the DNA is TGCAGCGTTGATCGACATCTCTCCTACAATGAGCAGTTCTTC.

In this sample, this clone turned up a few times. The chain uses TRBV29-1 and TRBJ1-1; D might be TRBD1 (5 bases). V dropped 6 bases and J dropped 0 bases, with 8 bases sitting between them. Germline CDR1 is SQVTM and CDR2 is ANQGSEA. This CDR3 is built from 12 residues. The CDR3 nucleotides read TGCAGCGTCAGGGACGTGAACACTGAAGCTTTCTTT. Its protein is CSVRDVNTEAFF.

This clone was seen at least ten times. The CDR3 sequence: CASSQALPSGRINEQFF. For the CDR3, the DNA is TGTGCCAGCAGCCAAGCCCTCCCTAGCGGGAGAATCAATGAGCAGTTCTTC. The rearrangement joins TRBV14 to TRBJ2-1; the match to TRBD2 covers 10 bases. This CDR3 region has 17 residues. CDR1 and CDR2 from the germline V gene are SGHDN and FVKESK. V dropped 1 base and J dropped 6; count of bases not matched to a gene: 9.

This chain uses TRBV18 with TRBJ1-1; a weak D match, TRBD1 (5 bases). Per germline, CDR1 KGHSH and CDR2 LQKENI. Trimming pared 2 bases from V and 0 bases from J, leaving 10 bases between. The CDR3 has 15 residues. CDR3 sequence: CASSPTTEMNTEAFF. In DNA form, the CDR3 reads TGTGCCAGCTCACCAACGACAGAGATGAACACTGAAGCTTTCTTT.

A note on this clone: This same CDR3 is encoded by further DNA sequences in the sample. V gene TRBV27 combines with J gene TRBJ2-3, with 7 bases matching TRBD2. The CDR3 is made up of 14 amino acids. Germline V gene lookup returns CDR1 MNHEY and CDR2 SMNVEV (reference sequence). The V gene end was trimmed by 2 bases and the J gene end by 2 bases; junction bases not matched to a gene: 1. This CDR3 reads CASSLLAVTDTQYF. CDR3 coding DNA: TGTGCCAGCAGTTTACTAGCGGTCACAGATACGCAGTATTTT.

This chain connects TRBV27 to TRBJ2-7; no reliable D call. The CDR3 spans 16 residues. Germline V CDR1 and CDR2: MNHEY, SMNVEV (reference sequence). Trimming took 0 bases from V and 0 from J, leaving 12 bases between them. CDR3 sequence reads: CASSLSHTTVSYEQYF. CDR3 nucleotide sequence: TGTGCCAGCAGTTTATCCCACACGACGGTCTCCTACGAGCAGTACTTC.

The V call is TRBV6-5, the J call TRBJ2-7; TRBD2 matches 10 bases. Losses at the gene ends were 8 bases for V and 8 bases for J; bases not matched to a gene: 9. Per germline, CDR1 MNHEY and CDR2 SVGAGI. The length of the CDR3 is 13 residues. Here the CDR3 DNA reads TGTGCCAGCCTTGATGCTAGCGGGAGTAAGCAGTACTTC. Its protein product is CASLDASGSKQYF.

The rearrangement joins TRBV7-9 to TRBJ2-7; TRBD1 agrees at 9 bases. The CDR3 is made up of 14 amino acids. V shed 3 bases, J shed 4 bases, and the junction held 4 bases outside the gene matches. Germline lookup yields CDR1 SEHNR and CDR2 FQNEAQ (reference sequence). The chain's CDR3 is CASSFTGGMYEQYF. The CDR3 coding sequence is TGTGCCAGCAGCTTCACAGGGGGCATGTACGAGCAGTACTTC.

The chain recombines TRBV28 with TRBJ2-4; D is uncertain. This CDR3 region has 16 residues. V shed 2 bases and J shed 1 base, with 12 bases lying between them. CDR1 is MDHEN and CDR2 is SYDVKM in the germline V gene. In nucleotides, the CDR3 is TGTGCCAGCAGTTTAAGTTTAGTTGGGGCCAAAAACATTCAGTACTTC. Translated: CASSLSLVGAKNIQYF.

As regards this clone: At the DNA level, this CDR3 is encoded by other sequences in the same sample as well. This rearrangement joins TRBV7-2 to TRBJ1-3, with D perhaps matching TRBD1 (5 bases). The CDR3 spans 14 residues. The V gene's germline CDR1 is SGHTA and CDR2 FQGNSA. V was shortened by 1 base and J by 1 base, with 5 bases between the two germline ends. The CDR3 loop is CASSLGGSGNTIYF. CDR3 DNA sequence: TGTGCCAGCAGCTTAGGGGGGTCTGGAAACACCATATATTTT.

A few counts support this clone. V is TRBV6-6 and J is TRBJ2-7; D perhaps matches TRBD1 (6 bases). V was pared by 6 bases and J by 1 base, with 10 bases between. Germline CDR1 reads MNHNY; CDR2 reads SVGAGI (reference sequence). The CDR3 consists of 13 residues. In nucleotides, the CDR3 is TGTGCCAGCAGCAGGGGCCTTTCCTACGAGCAGTACTTC. Translated, it gives CASSRGLSYEQYF.

This clone was detected a few times. The chain links TRBV6-1 to TRBJ2-3, with 12 bases that match TRBD2. Per the germline V gene, CDR1 is MNHNS and CDR2 is SASEGT. After removal of 4 bases from V and 1 base from J, the junction contained 3 bases not matched to a gene. The CDR3 sequence is 16 residues long. The DNA of the CDR3 is TGTGCCAGCAGTGGGACTAGCGGGAAAGGCACAGATACGCAGTATTTT. It translates to CASSGTSGKGTDTQYF.

This clone showed up many times. One end of the junction is discordant with germline, which a read error may explain. CDR3 in DNA: TGTGCCAGCACCACGCAAACAGGGGGACCGCAATTT. It is translated as CASTTQTGGPQF. V is TRBV28 and J is TRBJ1-3, with 8 bases that match TRBD1. Per the germline V gene, CDR1 is MDHEN and CDR2 is SYDVKM. The CDR3 spans 12 residues.

The chain combines TRBV19 with TRBJ1-2, with 7 bases aligning to TRBD1. J was trimmed by 5 bases and V by 2 bases; bases with no gene match: 8. This CDR3 is 15 amino acids long. Germline CDR1 LNHDA, CDR2 SQIVND (reference sequence). The CDR3 DNA is TGTGCCAGTAGTATACCCGGGACAGTCAAGTATGGCTACACCTTC. Translated: CASSIPGTVKYGYTF.

V is TRBV11-2 and J is TRBJ2-1, with TRBD2 matching over 8 bases. This CDR3 is built from 14 residues. Germline lookup yields CDR1 SGHAT and CDR2 FQNNGV. Unmatched junction bases numbered 1, after V lost 2 bases and J lost 4 bases. The CDR3 protein is CASSLTSGYNEQFF. The CDR3 region has the DNA TGTGCCAGCAGCTTAACTAGCGGTTACAATGAGCAGTTCTTC.